These 14 T cell receptor beta chains originate from one sample sequenced in a study of blood T cell repertoires in COVID-19. This table comes from immunoSEQ multiplex PCR, and its TCRdb copy is limited to in-frame clones, with some not included. The profile shows some 180,000 clones, 60% to 80% of them singletons. The sequencing sample was made of PBMCs or T cells enriched from blood (not recorded which). The source is a man aged 55 to 70 who had been exposed to COVID-19.

This clone was seen just once. This CDR3 reads CASSVAGGSPAGELFF. DNA of the CDR3: TGTGCCAGCAGCGTAGCGGGAGGTTCCCCGGCCGGGGAGCTGTTTTTT. The chain uses TRBV2 and TRBJ2-2, with TRBD2 matching 10 bases. Trimming took 6 bases from V and 6 from J; bases not matched to a gene: 10. The CDR3 runs 16 residues. The germline gives CDR1 SNHLY, CDR2 FYNNEI.

This clone was detected a few times. The gene calls are TRBV29-1 and TRBJ2-1; no firm D call. Germline V CDR1 and CDR2: SQVTM, ANQGSEA. The V and J ends lost 7 bases and 6 bases respectively, with 10 bases between them. This CDR3 region has 11 residues. The CDR3 nucleotides read TGCAGCGAGGGAAACTTCAATGAGCAGTTCTTC. This sequence encodes CSEGNFNEQFF.

V and J are TRBV10-3 and TRBJ1-1; 10 bases line up with TRBD1. V was pared by 10 bases and J by 5 bases, with 10 bases of the junction left unmatched. The CDR3 has 14 residues. Germline loops: CDR1 ENHRY, CDR2 SYGVKD. This CDR3 reads CATIRTGGETEAFF. CDR3 nucleotide sequence: TGTGCCACCATTCGGACAGGGGGAGAGACTGAAGCTTTCTTT.

The chain joins TRBV9 to TRBJ2-2; TRBD1 matches 7 bases. The CDR3 extends over 12 amino acids. With V trimmed by 5 bases and J by 8 bases, 3 bases remained unmatched. Germline CDR1 SGDLS, CDR2 YYNGEE. The DNA of the CDR3 is TGTGCCAGCAGTTTGACAGGGGGGGAGCTGTTTTTT. Encoded protein: CASSLTGGELFF.

The gene calls are TRBV10-1 and TRBJ2-3; D ambiguous. Germline assignment: CDR1 WNHNN and CDR2 SYGVQD (reference sequence). The CDR3 length is 13 residues. Trimming left V 3 bases short and J 2 bases short, with 6 bases between. This CDR3 is CASSERLTDTQYF. In DNA form, the CDR3 reads TGCGCCAGCAGTGAAAGACTCACAGATACGCAGTATTTT.

In nucleotides, the CDR3 is TGTGCCAGCAGCTCCCCAGGGACTAGCGGGAGCCACACAGATACGCAGTATTTT. Amino acids: CASSSPGTSGSHTDTQYF. The gene calls are TRBV11-3 and TRBJ2-3, with 14 nucleotides matching TRBD2. The germline CDR1 and CDR2 sequences are SGHNT and YENEEA. The ends lost 4 bases at V and 2 bases at J; junction bases unmatched: 8. The CDR3 extends over 18 amino acids.

The genes are TRBV7-6 and TRBJ2-2, with TRBD2 matching 7 bases. Trimming at V came to 8 bases and at J to 4 bases, leaving 10 bases not matched to a gene. This CDR3 is 15 amino acids long. The germline CDR1 and CDR2 sequences are SGHVS and FNYEAQ. The CDR3 region is CASATSRAGTGELFF. The DNA of the CDR3 is TGTGCCAGCGCGACTAGCAGAGCAGGCACCGGGGAGCTGTTTTTT.

The genes are TRBV19 and TRBJ1-5; no clear D gene. V was cut by 6 bases and J by 7 bases, with 16 bases left in between. Per germline, CDR1 LNHDA and CDR2 SQIVND (reference sequence). CDR3 length equals 14 residues. CDR3 sequence: CASSGEWKDQPQHF. The CDR3 DNA follows: TGTGCCAGTAGCGGAGAGTGGAAAGACCAGCCCCAGCATTTT.

The rearrangement links TRBV5-1 to TRBJ1-1, with D perhaps TRBD1 (6 bases). V was clipped by 4 bases and J by 5 bases, with 12 bases between them. Germline assignment: CDR1 SGHRS and CDR2 YFSETQ. The CDR3 consists of 13 residues. The CDR3 reads CASSLLQGTEAFF. Here the CDR3 DNA reads TGCGCCAGCAGCCTTTTACAGGGAACTGAAGCTTTCTTT.

The J gene is TRBJ1-2, the V gene TRBV5-5; D may be TRBD1 (6 bases). CDR3 length: 13 amino acids. Looked up from germline, CDR1 is SGHKS and CDR2 is YYEKEE (reference sequence). Between the trimmed V and J ends, which lost 7 bases and 3 bases, there was a span of 13 bases. The CDR3 protein is CASQDGQHYGYTF. Written as DNA, the CDR3 is TGTGCCAGCCAAGACGGACAGCACTATGGCTACACCTTC.

The chain has TRBV11-2 and TRBJ2-3; 11 nucleotides line up with TRBD2. This CDR3 is 18 amino acids long. The germline CDR1 and CDR2 sequences are SGHAT and FQNNGV. Trimming took 1 base from V and 3 from J; bases not matched to a gene: 9. CDR3 coding DNA: TGTGCCAGCAGCTTAGCGATCGTGCCTAGCGGGAGGACAGATACGCAGTATTTT. Its protein is CASSLAIVPSGRTDTQYF. Supplemented by reference TRBV11-2 and TRBJ2-3, the full variable domain reads EAGVAQSPRYKIIEKRQSVAFWCNPISGHATLYWYQQILGQGPKLLIQFQNNGVVDDSQLPKDRFSAERLKGVDSTLKIQPAKLEDSAVYLCASSLAIVPSGRTDTQYFGPGTRLTVL.

This chain connects TRBV27 to TRBJ2-3; 8 nucleotides match TRBD2. V trimming: 3 bases; J trimming: 5 bases; junction bases outside the gene matches: 16. The CDR3 spans 18 residues. Germline values: CDR1 MNHEY, CDR2 SMNVEV (reference sequence). Here the CDR3 DNA reads TGTGCCAGCAGTTTTAAGGGGTATCTAGCGGGCCCCGAAGATACGCAGTATTTT. It encodes CASSFKGYLAGPEDTQYF.

The V and J genes are TRBV27 and TRBJ2-3; 11 bases are a match to TRBD2. The CDR3 runs 13 residues. Per the germline V gene, CDR1 is MNHEY and CDR2 is SMNVEV (reference sequence). Germline trimming cut 6 bases from V and 8 bases from J; bases unmatched to any gene: 4. CDR3 nucleotides: TGTGCCAGCAGGGCAGGACTAGCGGGTACGCAGTATTTT. Its translation: CASRAGLAGTQYF.

This clone was observed a single time. V gene TRBV5-1 combines with J gene TRBJ2-6; no reliable D call. The CDR3 runs 15 residues. V lost 0 bases and J 3 bases, leaving 7 bases between the germline ends. In germline, CDR1 is SGHRS, CDR2 YFSETQ. CDR3 region: CASSLGARGANVLTF. The CDR3 DNA reads TGCGCCAGCAGCTTGGGGGCTCGTGGGGCCAACGTCCTGACTTTC.